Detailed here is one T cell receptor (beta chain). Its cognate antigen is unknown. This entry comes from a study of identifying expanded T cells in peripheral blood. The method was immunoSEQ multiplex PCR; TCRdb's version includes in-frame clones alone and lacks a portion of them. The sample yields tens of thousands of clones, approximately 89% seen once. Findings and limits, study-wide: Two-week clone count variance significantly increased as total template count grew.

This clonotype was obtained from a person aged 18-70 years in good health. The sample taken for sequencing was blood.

This CDR3 reads CAIGSGEWTNEKLFF. CDR3 bases: TGTGCCATCGGCTCAGGGGAGTGGACTAATGAAAAACTGTTTTTT. This chain joins TRBV10-3 and TRBJ1-4, with D possibly TRBD1 on 6 matching bases. Trimming left V 8 bases short and J 2 bases short, with 15 bases between. There are 15 residues in the CDR3. The V gene's germline CDR1 is ENHRY and CDR2 SYGVKD.